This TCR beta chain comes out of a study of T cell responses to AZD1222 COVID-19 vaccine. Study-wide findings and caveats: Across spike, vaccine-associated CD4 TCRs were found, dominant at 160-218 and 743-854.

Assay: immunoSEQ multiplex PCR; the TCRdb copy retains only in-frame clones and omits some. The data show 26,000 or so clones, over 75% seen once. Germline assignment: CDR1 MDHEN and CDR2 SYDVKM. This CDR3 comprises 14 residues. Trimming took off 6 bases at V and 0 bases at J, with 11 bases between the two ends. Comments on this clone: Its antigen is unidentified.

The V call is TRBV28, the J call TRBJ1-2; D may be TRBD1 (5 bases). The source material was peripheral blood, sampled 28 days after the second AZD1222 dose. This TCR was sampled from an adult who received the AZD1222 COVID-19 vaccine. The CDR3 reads CASRGPPPNYGYTF. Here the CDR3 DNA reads TGTGCCAGCAGGGGGCCCCCGCCTAACTATGGCTACACCTTC.